This is a list of T cell receptor beta chains from one sample in a study of T cell responses to AZD1222 COVID-19 vaccine. Clones were sequenced by immunoSEQ multiplex PCR, and TCRdb holds only the in-frame ones, with some missing. This sample has roughly 120,000 clones, with about 85% found just once. The material sequenced was peripheral blood, taken on day 0 of AZD1222 vaccination. Receptors originate from an adult in good health. CDR3s include the opening cysteine and the closing phenylalanine or tryptophan. Each record gives: V gene, clone size, J gene, D gene, CDR3 DNA, CDR3 protein. A D gene is named only where the DNA matches it firmly. The size entry is marked missing in some rows and otherwise reads once, few, many or a size class.

>TRBV24-1|-|TRBJ2-1|-
TGTGCCACCAGTGATACAGGTTCGTCCAATGAGCAGTTCTTC
CATSDTGSSNEQFF
>TRBV28|-|TRBJ2-7|TRBD2
TGTGCCAGCAGTTTAGGGAGGGTCCCCTACGAGCAGTACTTC
CASSLGRVPYEQYF
>TRBV24-1|-|TRBJ2-3|TRBD2
TGTGCCACCAGTGATGGCGGACTAGGGGACACAGATACGCAGTATTTT
CATSDGGLGDTDTQYF
>TRBV7-9|once|TRBJ2-4|TRBD1
TGTGCCAGCAGCTTAGTCTTGACAGGGAAGAAAAACATTCAGTACTTC
CASSLVLTGKKNIQYF
>TRBV5-8|-|TRBJ1-2|-
TGTGCCAGCAGCTTCCCACTCCGCAGGGAGTCGTATGGCTACACCTTC
CASSFPLRRESYGYTF
>TRBV6-5|-|TRBJ2-7|TRBD1
TGTGCCAGCATGAGAGACAGGGGGCTCTTCGAGCAGTACTTC
CASMRDRGLFEQYF
>TRBV2|-|TRBJ1-6|-
TGTGCCAGCAGTGAAGAGGGGATAGACTCACCCCTCCACTTT
CASSEEGIDSPLHF
>TRBV20-1|-|TRBJ1-1|-
TGCAGCCCCAAGCTGGGGCTGGAAGCTTTCTTT
CSPKLGLEAFF
>TRBV28|-|TRBJ1-3|-
TGTGCCAGCAGCCGTGACGGTTTAGGGGGAAACACCATATATTTT
CASSRDGLGGNTIYF
>TRBV19|-|TRBJ2-2|-
TGTGCCAGTAAAGTAGGCACCGGGGAGCTGTTTTTT
CASKVGTGELFF
>TRBV27|-|TRBJ2-3|-
TGTGCCAGCTGGAGGTATGACACAGATACGCAGTATTTT
CASWRYDTDTQYF
>TRBV20-1|once|TRBJ1-2|-
TGCAGTGCTAGTAGAGTTGCCAACTATGGCTACACCTTC
CSASRVANYGYTF
>TRBV18|-|TRBJ1-2|-
TGTGCCAGCTCACCCAAGACTGACACTAACTATGGCTACACCTTC
CASSPKTDTNYGYTF
>TRBV2|-|TRBJ2-1|TRBD1
TGTGCCAGCAGAGTACAGGGGGCGGTGAATGAGCAGTTCTTC
CASRVQGAVNEQFF
>TRBV2|-|TRBJ2-7|-
TGTGCCAGCAGCCTGACAGGAACCTACGAGCAGTACTTC
CASSLTGTYEQYF
>TRBV28|-|TRBJ1-3|-
TGTGCCAGCAGTTTATTTGGACAGAGCGGAAACACCATATATTTT
CASSLFGQSGNTIYF
>TRBV9|-|TRBJ1-2|-
TGTGCCAGCGCCGAGGCGATGGGCTATGGCTACACCTTC
CASAEAMGYGYTF
>TRBV6-2/TRBV6-3|-|TRBJ1-5|-
TGTGCCAGCAGCGATCGAGGGAGGCAGCCCCAGCATTTT
CASSDRGRQPQHF
>TRBV7-6|-|TRBJ2-2|-
TGTGCCAGCAGCGCAAATACCGGGGAGCTGTTTTTT
CASSANTGELFF
>TRBV18|-|TRBJ1-1|-
TGTGCCAGCTCACCATCGGCGGGGAACACTGAAGCTTTCTTT
CASSPSAGNTEAFF
>TRBV5-6|-|TRBJ1-2|TRBD1
TGTGCCAGCAGCCCGACTACTACAGGGGTCTATGGCTACACCTTC
CASSPTTTGVYGYTF
>TRBV19|-|TRBJ1-1|TRBD1
TGTGCCAGTAGTTCCACAGGGGATCGGGAAGCTTTCTTT
CASSSTGDREAFF
>TRBV7-9|-|TRBJ2-7|-
TGTGCCAGCAGCTTGGTCAGCGCCTCCTACGAGCAGTACTTC
CASSLVSASYEQYF
>TRBV19|-|TRBJ1-1|-
TGTGCCAGTTCCCTTGGGGGGGGCACTGAAGCTTTCTTT
CASSLGGGTEAFF
>TRBV28|few|TRBJ2-7|-
TGTGCCAGCACCTCCCGGAACAGGCACTCCTACGAGCAGTACTTC
CASTSRNRHSYEQYF
>TRBV7-6|-|TRBJ2-2|-
TGTGCCAGCAGCTTATCCAGCAGAACGTGGGCCGGGGAGCTGTTTTTT
CASSLSSRTWAGELFF
>TRBV6-5|-|TRBJ1-1|-
TGTGCCAGCAGCCCCCCCGGCACCATGAACACTGAAGCTTTCTTT
CASSPPGTMNTEAFF
>TRBV25-1|-|TRBJ1-2|-
TGTGCCAGCACAGGTCTGGGACGGTATGGCTACACCTTC
CASTGLGRYGYTF
>TRBV2|once|TRBJ2-3|TRBD1
TGTGCCAGCAGTGCGATGGGACAGAGCACAGATACGCAGTATTTT
CASSAMGQSTDTQYF
>TRBV6-6|-|TRBJ2-4|TRBD1
TGTGCCAGCAGTTACTCTAGGGGACAGGGGGCTAACATTCAGTACTTC
CASSYSRGQGANIQYF
>TRBV24-1|-|TRBJ2-1|TRBD1
TGTGCCACCAGTGACTCTAAGACAGGGCTGGGAGAGAATGAGCAGTTCTTC
CATSDSKTGLGENEQFF
>TRBV2|few|TRBJ2-2|-
TGTGCCAGCAGGGAGGCGGGGAACACCGGGGAGCTGTTTTTT
CASREAGNTGELFF
>TRBV20-1|few|TRBJ2-7|-
TGCAGTGCTAGTGCCGGGGCCTCCTACGAGCAGTACTTC
CSASAGASYEQYF
>TRBV30|-|TRBJ2-7|-
TGTGCCCTCCCATGGTACGAGCAGTACTTC
CALPWYEQYF
>TRBV6-5|few|TRBJ1-6|-
TGTGCCAGCAGTCCGGGCCTTATAGGATCACCCCTCCACTTT
CASSPGLIGSPLHF